The 28 T cell receptor beta chains below come from one sample, sequenced in a study of cytomegalovirus exposure and HLA in healthy donors. PCR was performed using 60 Vbeta and 13 Jbeta primers. Measured with immunoSEQ multiplex PCR; TCRdb has only the in-frame clones, and not every one. The table has approximately 160,000 clones, around 80% seen once. The specimen sequenced was PBMCs. The source is a female donor in good health and CMV-seronegative.

The genes are TRBV28 and TRBJ2-3; D is unresolved. The CDR3 is made up of 12 amino acids. Between the trimmed V and J ends, which lost 5 bases and 7 bases, there was a span of 10 bases. Germline CDR1 MDHEN, CDR2 SYDVKM. In nucleotides, the CDR3 is TGTGCCAGCAGTCGCCTGAGGAATACGCAGTATTTT. Amino acids: CASSRLRNTQYF.

The chain links TRBV5-4 to TRBJ1-6; 9 bases are a match to TRBD1. Germline CDR1 reads SGHNT; CDR2 reads YYREEE (reference sequence). V trimming: 4 bases; J trimming: 9 bases; junction bases outside the gene matches: 5. The CDR3 runs to 14 residues. This CDR3 is CASSGGQGVSPLHF. The CDR3 nucleotides read TGTGCCAGCAGCGGGGGACAGGGTGTTTCACCCCTCCACTTT.

This clone was observed a few times. The V call is TRBV4-3, the J call TRBJ2-7; 9 nucleotides line up with TRBD2. Unmatched junction bases numbered 7, after V lost 0 bases and J lost 4 bases. The germline V gene encodes CDR1 LGHNA and CDR2 YSLEER. The CDR3 contains 16 residues. CDR3: CASSQDQGLAHYEQYF. In DNA form, the CDR3 reads TGCGCCAGCAGCCAAGATCAGGGACTAGCCCATTACGAGCAGTACTTC.

The chain joins TRBV2 to TRBJ2-5, with 9 bases fitting TRBD1. The assigned J gene may be wrong: the sequence end matches TRBJ2-7 better. Germline lookup yields CDR1 SNHLY and CDR2 FYNNEI. The CDR3 is made up of 15 amino acids. The CDR3 spells CASIYGGQGFYEQYF. CDR3 nucleotide sequence: TGTGCCAGCATTTATGGAGGACAGGGGTTCTACGAGCAGTACTTC.

CDR3 bases: TGCGCCAGCAGCCAAGACGCAGGTTTTGGCGCTTTCTTT. This encodes CASSQDAGFGAFF. The chain has TRBV4-1 and TRBJ1-1; D is ambiguous. The V end was cut by 0 bases, the J end by 11 bases, with 13 bases between. CDR1 and CDR2 from the germline V gene are MGHRA and YSYEKL. This CDR3 is built from 13 residues.

V usage is TRBV6-5 and J usage is TRBJ2-7, with a tentative D call TRBD1 (6 bases). Looked up from germline, CDR1 is MNHEY and CDR2 is SVGAGI. The CDR3 sequence is 15 residues long. V was cut by 2 bases and J by 3 bases, with 14 bases left in between. The CDR3 sequence is CASSYRQAGFYEQYF. Here the CDR3 DNA reads TGTGCCAGCAGTTACCGACAGGCGGGTTTCTACGAGCAGTACTTC.

A note on this clone: Distinct nucleotide sequences in the sample also encode this CDR3. V and J are TRBV5-1 and TRBJ2-7, with D possibly matching TRBD2 (5 bases). The V gene's germline CDR1 is SGHRS and CDR2 YFSETQ. Trimming removed 0 bases at V and 1 base at J, with 8 bases between. This CDR3 comprises 14 residues. The CDR3 DNA is TGCGCCAGCAGCTTGGGAGGGCTTTCCTACGAGCAGTACTTC. This sequence encodes CASSLGGLSYEQYF.

The chain links TRBV9 to TRBJ2-1; 14 nucleotides align to TRBD2. This CDR3 comprises 15 residues. J lost 9 bases, V lost 0 bases, and 2 bases had no gene match. Looked up from germline, CDR1 is SGDLS and CDR2 is YYNGEE. Here the CDR3 DNA reads TGTGCCAGCAGCGTAGGACTAGCGGGGGGGGGTGAGCAGTTCTTC. Protein product: CASSVGLAGGGEQFF.

This sequence joins TRBV5-1 and TRBJ1-6, with D unclear. The length of the CDR3 is 14 residues. Germline lookup yields CDR1 SGHRS and CDR2 YFSETQ. V was trimmed by 3 bases and J by 7 bases, leaving 11 bases between them. CDR3 sequence: CASSSDGMNSPLHF. Here the CDR3 DNA reads TGCGCCAGCAGCTCCGACGGGATGAATTCACCCCTCCACTTT. Supplemented by reference TRBV5-1 and TRBJ1-6, the full variable domain reads KAGVTQTPRYLIKTRGQQVTLSCSPISGHRSVSWYQQTPGQGLQFLFEYFSETQRNKGNFPGRFSGRQFSNSRSEMNVSTLELGDSALYLCASSSDGMNSPLHFGNGTRLTVT.

The chain employs TRBV28 and TRBJ1-4; 8 bases match TRBD1. Germline CDR1 MDHEN, CDR2 SYDVKM. The CDR3 is made up of 16 amino acids. V was clipped by 1 base and J by 6 bases; unmatched bases: 7. This CDR3 is CASSLSMTGDDEKLFF. The CDR3 coding sequence is TGTGCCAGCAGTTTATCCATGACAGGGGATGATGAAAAACTGTTTTTT.

This chain links TRBV6-5 with TRBJ2-2; TRBD2 might be the D (6 bases). V was pared by 2 bases and J by 6 bases, with 7 bases between. CDR1 MNHEY and CDR2 SVGAGI come from the germline V gene. The CDR3 consists of 13 residues. As DNA, the CDR3 is TGTGCCAGCAGTTACGGAGGGGCCGGGGAGCTGTTTTTT. Translation: CASSYGGAGELFF.

V and J are TRBV28 and TRBJ2-1; TRBD2 aligns across 10 bases. Germline V gives CDR1 MDHEN, CDR2 SYDVKM. V trimming: 4 bases; J trimming: 0 bases; junction bases outside the gene matches: 6. This CDR3 is built from 17 residues. CDR3 in amino acids: CASSSGLARSSYNEQFF. The CDR3 DNA reads TGTGCCAGCAGTTCGGGACTAGCGCGCAGCTCCTACAATGAGCAGTTCTTC.

The chain carries TRBV19 and TRBJ2-3; 9 bases fit TRBD1. V lost 0 bases to trimming and J lost 6 bases; unmatched junction nucleotides: 16. The CDR3 consists of 19 residues. Germline values: CDR1 LNHDA, CDR2 SQIVND (reference sequence). CDR3 in amino acids: CASSIEGTGRVSGRDTQYF. As DNA, the CDR3 is TGTGCCAGTAGTATAGAGGGGACAGGGAGGGTTTCAGGACGGGATACGCAGTATTTT.

This sequence joins TRBV28 and TRBJ1-1, with D tentatively TRBD1 (5 bases). The CDR3 consists of 13 residues. Between the trimmed V and J ends, which lost 5 bases and 6 bases, there was a span of 13 bases. The germline V gene has CDR1 MDHEN and CDR2 SYDVKM. This chain's CDR3 is CASSLSRAAEAFF. The CDR3, as DNA: TGTGCCAGCAGTCTCTCCAGGGCTGCTGAAGCTTTCTTT.

Only one count was recorded for this clone. CDR3 residues: CASSWGTGGTDTQYF. CDR3 nucleotide sequence: TGTGCCAGCAGCTGGGGGACAGGGGGTACAGATACGCAGTATTTT. This rearrangement joins TRBV11-3 to TRBJ2-3, with TRBD1 matching 11 bases. Germline CDR1 SGHNT, CDR2 YENEEA. V shed 4 bases and J 3 bases; nucleotides not matched to a gene: 3. This CDR3 has 15 residues. The entire variable domain, with the rest obtained from reference TRBV11-3 and TRBJ2-3, is as follows: EAGVVQSPRYKIIEKKQPVAFWCNPISGHNTLYWYLQNLGQGPELLIRYENEEAVDDSQLPKDRFSAERLKGVDSTLKIQPAELGDSAVYLCASSWGTGGTDTQYFGPGTRLTVL.

The chain has TRBV15 and TRBJ2-5; maybe TRBD2 (5 bases). CDR3 length equals 13 residues. Per germline, CDR1 LNHNV and CDR2 YYDKDF (reference sequence). V was trimmed by 6 bases and J by 2 bases, leaving 10 bases between them. CDR3: CATRIRDQETQYF. DNA of the CDR3: TGTGCCACCAGGATCCGGGATCAAGAGACCCAGTACTTC. The full variable domain, with the rest looked up from reference TRBV15 and TRBJ2-5, is DAMVIQNPRYQVTQFGKPVTLSCSQTLNHNVMYWYQQKSSQAPKLLFHYYDKDFNNEADTPDNFQSRRPNTSFCFLDIRSPGLGDTAMYLCATRIRDQETQYFGPGTRLLVL.

Notes on this clone: A read error may account for a junction end that differs from germline. V is TRBV25-1 and J is TRBJ1-2, with D unclear. This CDR3 is 13 amino acids long. Looked up from germline, CDR1 is MGHDK and CDR2 is SYGVNS. CDR3 in amino acids: CASSELEVYDYTF. CDR3 nucleotides: TGTGCCAGCAGTGAATTGGAGGTCTATGACTACACCTTC.

The table lists this clone with a few counts. The rearrangement joins TRBV30 to TRBJ2-7, with D possibly TRBD2 on 7 matching bases. This CDR3 has 14 residues. The V gene lost 4 bases and the J gene lost 2 bases, with 15 bases spanning the gap. Germline V lookup: CDR1 GTSNPN, CDR2 SVGIG (reference sequence). The DNA for the CDR3 is TGTGCCTGGACCGCGGGGGCAGGGGCCTACGAGCAGTACTTC. It translates to CAWTAGAGAYEQYF.

This sequence joins TRBV28 and TRBJ2-6; a weak D match, TRBD1 (6 bases). The CDR3 sequence is 16 residues long. V shed 4 bases and J shed 2 bases, with 12 bases lying between them. CDR1 is MDHEN, CDR2 SYDVKM, per germline. The CDR3 region is CASSSGAAAGANVLTF. CDR3 DNA sequence: TGTGCCAGCAGTTCAGGGGCCGCGGCTGGGGCCAACGTCCTGACTTTC.

V is TRBV29-1 and J is TRBJ1-1; the match to TRBD1 covers 8 bases. This CDR3 comprises 14 residues. Germline V CDR1 and CDR2: SQVTM, ANQGSEA. Trimming at V came to 6 bases and at J to 7 bases, leaving 13 bases not matched to a gene. The CDR3: CSVAKMTGAGEAFF. The CDR3 bases are TGCAGCGTCGCGAAAATGACAGGGGCGGGTGAAGCTTTCTTT. The full variable domain, its missing parts supplied by reference TRBV29-1 and TRBJ1-1, is SAVISQKPSRDICQRGTSLTIQCQVDSQVTMMFWYRQQPGQSLTLIATANQGSEATYESGFVIDKFPISRPNLTFSTLTVSNMSPEDSSIYLCSVAKMTGAGEAFFGQGTRLTVV.

The CDR3 protein is CASSLTGTGAGANVLTF. CDR3 nucleotides: TGCGCCAGCAGCTTGACGGGGACAGGGGCTGGGGCCAACGTCCTGACTTTC. V is TRBV5-1 and J is TRBJ2-6, with 10 bases fitting TRBD1. Losses at the gene ends were 1 base for V and 2 bases for J; bases not matched to a gene: 3. The germline gives CDR1 SGHRS, CDR2 YFSETQ. CDR3 size: 17 residues.

The chain has TRBV29-1 and TRBJ1-1; TRBD1 agrees at 8 bases. With V trimmed by 7 bases and J by 5 bases, 9 bases remained unmatched. The germline V gene encodes CDR1 SQVTM and CDR2 ANQGSEA. The CDR3 is made up of 13 amino acids. The CDR3, as DNA: TGCAGCGCGGAGTCAGGGGGCTGGACTGAAGCTTTCTTT. The encoded protein is CSAESGGWTEAFF.

The chain joins TRBV6-1 to TRBJ2-1; TRBD2 is a possible D gene (5 bases). Germline CDR1 is MNHNS and CDR2 is SASEGT. Between the trimmed V and J ends, which lost 3 bases and 6 bases, there was a span of 9 bases. The CDR3 runs 13 residues. Here the CDR3 reads CASSDGLGNEQFF. The CDR3, as DNA: TGTGCCAGCAGTGATGGACTTGGCAATGAGCAGTTCTTC.

The V call is TRBV5-1, the J call TRBJ1-2; 8 bases align to TRBD1. The V and J ends lost 0 bases and 8 bases, in that order; junction bases with no gene match: 9. CDR3 length equals 15 residues. The germline V gene encodes CDR1 SGHRS and CDR2 YFSETQ. CDR3 nucleotide sequence: TGCGCCAGCAGCTTGGATATAGGGACAGGTCGAGGCTACACCTTC. Its translation: CASSLDIGTGRGYTF.

This clone turned up a few times. This chain joins TRBV4-3 and TRBJ2-1, with 11 bases lining up with TRBD2. J lost 9 bases, V lost 1 base, and 2 bases had no gene match. This CDR3 comprises 14 residues. Germline V gene sequence: CDR1 LGHNA, CDR2 YSLEER. In nucleotides, the CDR3 is TGCGCCAGCAGCCAAGCCGGGACTAGCGGTGAGCAGTTCTTC. Translating gives CASSQAGTSGEQFF.

This clone has a handful of counts. The rearrangement links TRBV25-1 to TRBJ2-6; 8 bases map to TRBD1. CDR1 and CDR2 from the germline V gene are MGHDK and SYGVNS. CDR3 size: 18 residues. V dropped 8 bases and J dropped 0; count of bases not matched to a gene: 12. CDR3 sequence: CASSKWGTGDSGANVLTF. The CDR3 bases are TGTGCCAGCTCAAAGTGGGGGACAGGAGACTCTGGGGCCAACGTCCTGACTTTC.

This clone was detected a few times. The rearrangement joins TRBV10-3 to TRBJ1-5, with D possibly matching TRBD1 (5 bases). CDR3 size: 13 residues. The ends were cut back, 6 bases at V and 7 bases at J, with 13 bases in the middle. Germline assignment: CDR1 ENHRY and CDR2 SYGVKD. CDR3 nucleotide sequence: TGTGCCATCAGGGGTGGTTGGGGCCAGCCCCAGCATTTT. It is translated as CAIRGGWGQPQHF.

This clone was detected only a few times. J is TRBJ1-4 and V is TRBV7-8; a possible D gene is TRBD1 (5 bases). V shed 5 bases and J shed 8 bases, with 24 bases lying between them. The CDR3 consists of 17 residues. Per germline, CDR1 SGHVS and CDR2 FQNEAQ. The DNA for the CDR3 is TGTGCCAGCAGCCTTGCAATCGACAGTCTTGAATCAGAAAAACTGTTTTTT. Translation gives CASSLAIDSLESEKLFF.